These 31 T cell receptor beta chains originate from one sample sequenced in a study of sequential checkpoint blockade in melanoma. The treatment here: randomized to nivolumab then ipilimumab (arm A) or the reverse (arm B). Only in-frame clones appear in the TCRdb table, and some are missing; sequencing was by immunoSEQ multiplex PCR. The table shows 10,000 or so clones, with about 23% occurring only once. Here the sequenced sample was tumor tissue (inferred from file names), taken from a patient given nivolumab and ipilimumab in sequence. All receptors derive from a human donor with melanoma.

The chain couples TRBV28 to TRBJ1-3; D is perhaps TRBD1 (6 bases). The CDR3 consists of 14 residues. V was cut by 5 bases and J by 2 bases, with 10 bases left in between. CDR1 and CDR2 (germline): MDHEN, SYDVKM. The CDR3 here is CASSLTGTGNTIYF. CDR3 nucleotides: TGTGCCAGCAGTCTTACAGGGACTGGAAACACCATATATTTT.

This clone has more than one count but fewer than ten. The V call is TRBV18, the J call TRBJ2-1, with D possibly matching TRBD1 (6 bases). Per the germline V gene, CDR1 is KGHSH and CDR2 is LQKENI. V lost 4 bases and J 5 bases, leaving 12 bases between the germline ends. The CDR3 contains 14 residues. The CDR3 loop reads CASSRQVQHNEQFF. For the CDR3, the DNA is TGTGCCAGCTCACGACAGGTTCAACACAATGAGCAGTTCTTC.

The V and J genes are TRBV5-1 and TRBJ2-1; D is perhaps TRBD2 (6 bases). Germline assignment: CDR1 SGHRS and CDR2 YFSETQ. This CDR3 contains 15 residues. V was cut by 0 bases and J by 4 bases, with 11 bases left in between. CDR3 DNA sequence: TGCGCCAGCAGCTTGGGACTAGGGGAGTACAATGAGCAGTTCTTC. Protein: CASSLGLGEYNEQFF.

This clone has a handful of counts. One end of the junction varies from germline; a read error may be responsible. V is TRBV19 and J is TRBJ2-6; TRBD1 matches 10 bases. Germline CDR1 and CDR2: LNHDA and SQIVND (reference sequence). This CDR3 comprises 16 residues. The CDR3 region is CASSLDRGLGANVLTF. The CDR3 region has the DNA TGTGCCAGTAGTTTAGACAGGGGGCTGGGGGCCAACGTCCTGACTTTC. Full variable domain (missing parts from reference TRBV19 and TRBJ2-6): DGGITQSPKYLFRKEGQNVTLSCEQNLNHDAMYWYRQDPGQGLRLIYYSQIVNDFQKGDIAEGYSVSREKKESFPLTVTSAQKNPTAFYLCASSLDRGLGANVLTFGAGSRLTVL.

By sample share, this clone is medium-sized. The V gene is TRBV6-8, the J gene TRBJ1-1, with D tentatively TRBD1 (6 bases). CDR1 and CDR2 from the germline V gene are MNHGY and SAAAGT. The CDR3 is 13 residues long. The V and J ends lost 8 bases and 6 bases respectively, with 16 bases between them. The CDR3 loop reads CASHTQGHAEAFF. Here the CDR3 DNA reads TGTGCCAGCCATACCCAGGGGCATGCTGAAGCTTTCTTT.

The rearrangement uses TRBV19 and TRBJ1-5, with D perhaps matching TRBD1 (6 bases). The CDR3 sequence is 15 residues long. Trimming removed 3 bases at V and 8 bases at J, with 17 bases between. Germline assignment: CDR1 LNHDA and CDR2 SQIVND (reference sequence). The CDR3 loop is CASSIADSPWEPQHF. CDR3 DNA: TGTGCCAGTAGTATTGCGGACAGCCCTTGGGAGCCCCAGCATTTT.

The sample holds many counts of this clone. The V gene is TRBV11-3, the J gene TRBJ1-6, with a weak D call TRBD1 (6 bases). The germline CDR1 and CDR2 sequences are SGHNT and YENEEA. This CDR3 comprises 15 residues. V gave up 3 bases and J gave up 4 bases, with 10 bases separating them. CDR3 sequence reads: CASSLSDRYNSPLHF. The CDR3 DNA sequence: TGTGCCAGCAGCTTGTCGGACAGATATAATTCACCCCTCCACTTT.

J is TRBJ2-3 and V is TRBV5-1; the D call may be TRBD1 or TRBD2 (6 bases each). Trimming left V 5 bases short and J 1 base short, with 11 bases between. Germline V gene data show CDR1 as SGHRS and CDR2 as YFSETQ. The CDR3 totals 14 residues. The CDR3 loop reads CASSERGGTDTQYF. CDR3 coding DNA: TGCGCCAGCAGTGAGAGGGGGGGCACAGATACGCAGTATTTT.

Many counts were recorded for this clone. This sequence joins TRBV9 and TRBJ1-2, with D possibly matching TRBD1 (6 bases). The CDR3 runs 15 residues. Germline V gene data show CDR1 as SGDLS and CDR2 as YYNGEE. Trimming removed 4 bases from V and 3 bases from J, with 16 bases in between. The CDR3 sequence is CASSLRGRVDYGYTF. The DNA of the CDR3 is TGTGCCAGCAGCTTGCGGGGGCGGGTCGACTATGGCTACACCTTC.

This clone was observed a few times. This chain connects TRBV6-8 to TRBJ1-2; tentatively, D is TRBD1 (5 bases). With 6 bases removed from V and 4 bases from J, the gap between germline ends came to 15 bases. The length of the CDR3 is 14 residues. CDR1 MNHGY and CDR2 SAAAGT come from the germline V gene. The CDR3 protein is CASSPPGGGYGYTF. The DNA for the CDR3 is TGTGCCAGCAGCCCACCTGGGGGTGGCTATGGCTACACCTTC.

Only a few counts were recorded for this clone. CDR3 in amino acids: CASSFDTEAFF. The CDR3 nucleotides read TGTGCCAGCAGTTTCGACACTGAAGCTTTCTTT. This chain uses TRBV6-7 with TRBJ1-1; D ambiguous. TRBV6-7 is an open reading frame whose function is uncertain. The CDR3 is 11 residues long. Trimming took off 4 bases at V and 3 bases at J, with 3 bases between the two ends.

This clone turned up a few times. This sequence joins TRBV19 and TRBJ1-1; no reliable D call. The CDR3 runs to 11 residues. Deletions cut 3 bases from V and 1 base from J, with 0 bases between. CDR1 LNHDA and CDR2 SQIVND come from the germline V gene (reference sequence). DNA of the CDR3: TGTGCCAGTAGTATGAACACTGAAGCTTTCTTT. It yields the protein CASSMNTEAFF.

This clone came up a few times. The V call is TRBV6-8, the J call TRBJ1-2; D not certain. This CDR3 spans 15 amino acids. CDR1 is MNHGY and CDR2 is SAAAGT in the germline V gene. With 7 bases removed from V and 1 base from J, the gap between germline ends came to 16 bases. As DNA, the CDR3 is TGTGCCAGCACCACCAGGTCGGTTCTTAACTATGGCTACACCTTC. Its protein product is CASTTRSVLNYGYTF.

CDR3 DNA sequence: TGTGCCAGCAGCCAAGATGCGCTACCCGATACGCAGTATTTT. Protein product: CASSQDALPDTQYF. The rearrangement joins TRBV14 to TRBJ2-3; D gene unclear. From germline, CDR1 is SGHDN and CDR2 FVKESK. V was shortened by 0 bases and J by 6 bases, with 10 bases between the two germline ends. The CDR3 contains 14 residues.

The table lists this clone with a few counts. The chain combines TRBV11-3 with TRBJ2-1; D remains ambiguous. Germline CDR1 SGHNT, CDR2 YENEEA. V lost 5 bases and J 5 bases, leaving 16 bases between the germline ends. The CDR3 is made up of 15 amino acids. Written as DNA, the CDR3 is TGTGCCAGCAGCCGATTTGCGCGAGTAGACAATGAGCAGTTCTTC. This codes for CASSRFARVDNEQFF.

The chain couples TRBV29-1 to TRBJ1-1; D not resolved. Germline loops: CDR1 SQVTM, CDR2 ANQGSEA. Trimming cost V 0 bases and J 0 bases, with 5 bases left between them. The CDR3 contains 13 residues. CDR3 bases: TGCAGCGTTGAAGAAGCGATGAACACTGAAGCTTTCTTT. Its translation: CSVEEAMNTEAFF.

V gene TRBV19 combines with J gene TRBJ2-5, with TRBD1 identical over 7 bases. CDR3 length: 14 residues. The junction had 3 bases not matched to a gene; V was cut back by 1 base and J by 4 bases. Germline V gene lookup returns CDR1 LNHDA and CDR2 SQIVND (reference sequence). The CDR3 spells CASSIGTGVETQYF. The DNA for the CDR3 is TGTGCCAGTAGTATAGGTACAGGGGTAGAGACCCAGTACTTC.

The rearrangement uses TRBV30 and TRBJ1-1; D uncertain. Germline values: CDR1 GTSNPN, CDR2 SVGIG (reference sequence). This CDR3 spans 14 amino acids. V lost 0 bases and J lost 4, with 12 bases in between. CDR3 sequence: CAWSVPFGFTEAFF. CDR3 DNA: TGTGCCTGGAGTGTACCTTTCGGGTTCACTGAAGCTTTCTTT.

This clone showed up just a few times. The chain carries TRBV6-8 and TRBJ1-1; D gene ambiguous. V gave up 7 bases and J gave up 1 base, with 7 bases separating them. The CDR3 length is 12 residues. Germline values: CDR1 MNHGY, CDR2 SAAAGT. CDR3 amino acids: CASISANTEAFF. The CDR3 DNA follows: TGTGCCAGCATCTCAGCGAACACTGAAGCTTTCTTT.

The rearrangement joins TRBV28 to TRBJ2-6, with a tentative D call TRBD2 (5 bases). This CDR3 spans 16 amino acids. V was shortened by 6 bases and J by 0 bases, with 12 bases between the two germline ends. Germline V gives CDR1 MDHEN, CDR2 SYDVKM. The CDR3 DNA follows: TGTGCCAGCAGCGTGGGAGAGAGCTCTGGGGCCAACGTCCTGACTTTC. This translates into CASSVGESSGANVLTF. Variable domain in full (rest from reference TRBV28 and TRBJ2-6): DVKVTQSSRYLVKRTGEKVFLECVQDMDHENMFWYRQDPGLGLRLIYFSYDVKMKEKGDIPEGYSVSREKKERFSLILESASTNQTSMYLCASSVGESSGANVLTFGAGSRLTVL.

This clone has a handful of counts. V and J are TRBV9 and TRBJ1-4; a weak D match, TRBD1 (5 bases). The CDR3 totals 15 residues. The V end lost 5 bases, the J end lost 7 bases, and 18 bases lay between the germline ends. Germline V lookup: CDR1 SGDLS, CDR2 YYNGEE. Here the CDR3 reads CASSERWGLGEKLFF. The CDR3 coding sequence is TGTGCCAGCAGTGAAAGATGGGGGTTGGGTGAAAAACTGTTTTTT. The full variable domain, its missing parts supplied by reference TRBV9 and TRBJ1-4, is DSGVTQTPKHLITATGQRVTLRCSPRSGDLSVYWYQQSLDQGLQFLIQYYNGEERAKGNILERFSAQQFPDLHSELNLSSLELGDSALYFCASSERWGLGEKLFFGSGTQLSVL.

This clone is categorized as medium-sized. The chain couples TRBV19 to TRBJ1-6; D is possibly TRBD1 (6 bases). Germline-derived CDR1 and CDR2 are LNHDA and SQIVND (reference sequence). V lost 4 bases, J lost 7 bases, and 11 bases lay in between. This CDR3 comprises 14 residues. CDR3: CASSKQGQNSPLHF. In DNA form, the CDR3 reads TGTGCCAGTAGTAAACAGGGTCAAAATTCACCCCTCCACTTT.

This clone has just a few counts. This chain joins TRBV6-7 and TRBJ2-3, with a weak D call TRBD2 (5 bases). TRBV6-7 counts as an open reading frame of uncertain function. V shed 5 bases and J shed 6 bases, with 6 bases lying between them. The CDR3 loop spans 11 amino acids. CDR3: CASSRGDTQYF. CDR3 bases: TGTGCCAGCAGTCGGGGTGATACGCAGTATTTT.

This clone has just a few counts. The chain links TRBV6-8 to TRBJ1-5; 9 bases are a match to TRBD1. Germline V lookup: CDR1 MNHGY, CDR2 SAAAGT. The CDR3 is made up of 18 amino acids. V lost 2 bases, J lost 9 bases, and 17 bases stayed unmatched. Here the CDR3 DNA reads TGTGCCAGCAGTTACCCCGAATTGGGACAGGGAGTATTGCGGCCCCAGCATTTT. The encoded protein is CASSYPELGQGVLRPQHF.

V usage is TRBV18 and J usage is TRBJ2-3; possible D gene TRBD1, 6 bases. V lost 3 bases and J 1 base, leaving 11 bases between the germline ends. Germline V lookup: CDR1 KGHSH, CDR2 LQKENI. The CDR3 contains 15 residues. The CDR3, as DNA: TGTGCCAGCTCACCTCAGGGGCGAGGCACAGATACGCAGTATTTT. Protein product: CASSPQGRGTDTQYF.

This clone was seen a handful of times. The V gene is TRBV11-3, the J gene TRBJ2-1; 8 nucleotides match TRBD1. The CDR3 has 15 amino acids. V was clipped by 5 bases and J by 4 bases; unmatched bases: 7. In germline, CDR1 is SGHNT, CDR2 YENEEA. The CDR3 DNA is TGTGCCAGCAGCATCCGGACAGGGCCTTACAATGAGCAGTTCTTC. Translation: CASSIRTGPYNEQFF.

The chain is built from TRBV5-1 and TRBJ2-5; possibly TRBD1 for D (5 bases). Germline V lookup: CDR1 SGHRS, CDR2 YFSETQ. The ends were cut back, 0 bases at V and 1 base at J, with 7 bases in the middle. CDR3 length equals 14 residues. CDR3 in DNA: TGCGCCAGCAGCTTGGAACAGGCCCAAGAGACCCAGTACTTC. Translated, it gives CASSLEQAQETQYF.

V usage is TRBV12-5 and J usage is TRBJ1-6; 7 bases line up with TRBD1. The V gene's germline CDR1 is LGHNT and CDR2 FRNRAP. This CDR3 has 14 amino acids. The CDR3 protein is CASGPTGRNSPLHF. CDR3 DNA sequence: TGTGCCAGCGGTCCGACAGGGCGAAATTCACCCCTCCACTTT.

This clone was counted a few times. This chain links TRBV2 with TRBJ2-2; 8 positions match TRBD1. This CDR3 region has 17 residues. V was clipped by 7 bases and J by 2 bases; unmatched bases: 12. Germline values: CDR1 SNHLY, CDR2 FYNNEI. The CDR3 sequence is CASTGRGQSPNTGELFF. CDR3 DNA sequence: TGTGCCAGCACTGGCAGGGGGCAATCACCAAACACCGGGGAGCTGTTTTTT.

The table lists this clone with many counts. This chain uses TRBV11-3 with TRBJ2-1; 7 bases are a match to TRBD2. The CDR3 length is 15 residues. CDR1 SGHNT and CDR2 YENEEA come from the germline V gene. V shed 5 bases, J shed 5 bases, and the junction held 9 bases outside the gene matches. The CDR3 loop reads CASSPRLADNNEQFF. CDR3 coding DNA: TGTGCCAGCAGCCCCCGGCTAGCGGATAACAATGAGCAGTTCTTC. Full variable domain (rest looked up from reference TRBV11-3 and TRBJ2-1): EAGVVQSPRYKIIEKKQPVAFWCNPISGHNTLYWYLQNLGQGPELLIRYENEEAVDDSQLPKDRFSAERLKGVDSTLKIQPAELGDSAVYLCASSPRLADNNEQFFGPGTRLTVL.

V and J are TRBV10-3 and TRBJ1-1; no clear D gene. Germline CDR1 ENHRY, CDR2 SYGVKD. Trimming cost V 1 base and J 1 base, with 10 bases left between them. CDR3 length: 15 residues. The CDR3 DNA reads TGTGCCATCAGTGAGTTTATATCCCGGAACACTGAAGCTTTCTTT. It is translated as CAISEFISRNTEAFF.